This TCR beta chain appears in the sequencing data of a study of human T cells and chemical hapten exposure. Overall study context: Diagnoses of alopecia areata, totalis or universalis occurred in mostly female patients. General study findings and limits: PT1 expanded TCR numbers tracked positively with patch test score. DPC sensitization did not alter TCRs above 1 in 1000 frequency.

This clonotype was seen only a few times. Its antigen is undetermined. Within the library, unique molecular identifiers were attached to each individual cDNA molecule. MiXCR, run by TCRdb on the RACE reads, gives a single entry per CDR3 protein. The sample has approximately 400,000 distinct CDR3 sequences, roughly 4.8% seen once; the top ten hold under 3%. Time point reported: patch test 1, 2 weeks after DPC sensitization. Sample treatment: therapeutic diphenylcyclopropenone sensitization with weekly scalp DPC. Germline loops: CDR1 SGHRS, CDR2 YFSETQ. V was clipped by 3 bases and J by 3 bases, with 9 bases between them. CDR3 length: 13 residues.

This specimen consisted of whole blood, obtained in connection with sensitization to the hapten diphenylcyclopropenone (DPC). The sequence came from a woman in her forties or fifties with alopecia areata. Some clones in this sample may be carry-over from other donors' samples. The V call is TRBV5-1, the J call TRBJ1-1; D remains unclear. CDR3: CASSSNGHTEAFF. CDR3 DNA: TGCGCCAGCAGCTCAAATGGTCACACTGAAGCTTTCTTT.